This entry concerns a single T cell receptor (beta chain). The antigen this receptor binds is unknown. It has no much larger one-base neighbor in the sample; base qualities were not kept. Libraries were prepared through the immunoSEQ multiplex PCR assay. The hsTCRB Kit was used according to the manufacturer's protocol to amplify rearranged TCR beta chain sequences. Sequencing of TCRB libraries was carried out on an Illumina MiSeq. In the original analysis: The kit vendor's proprietary platform handled demultiplexing, trimming and gene mapping. TCRdb retrieved this table from immuneACCESS and kept in-frame rearrangements only. Not all clones are present; in checked studies, unresolved V genes account for under half, and no reason is known for the remainder. The DNA was the basis for D and trimming; V, J and clone size are from that table. Within this sample are tens of thousands of clones, with under 90% of them counted one time only. In total, the top ten clones hold 5.5% to 7% of the sample.

Spanning cysteine to phenylalanine, the CDR3 consists of 13 amino acids. The entry retains the CDR3 DNA only, 39 bases that are in frame from base 1. Deletion took 5 bases off V and 2 bases off J, with a span of 10 bases between the germline ends. The germline V gene sets CDR1 to SNHLY and CDR2 to FYNNEI. The sample is drawn from a study of a mutant IDH1 vaccine in newly diagnosed glioma (dated by TCRdb to 2020 to 2022). Describing the broader study: Patients were given eight vaccinations, in weeks 1, 3, 5, 7, 11, 15, 19 and 23, which matched visits V03 through V10. Peripheral blood was drawn at six visits: V03 (baseline), V05, V07, V10, V12 and V13. Of the roughly 34 treated patients, 62.5% were male and roughly 40% were female, and a mean age of 40.4 years was recorded. Vaccination was initiated 4-6 weeks after radiotherapy alone, or concurrently with temozolomide cycles in the chemotherapy-containing groups. Longitudinal TCRB deep sequencing was done for 25 to 30 treated patients, wherever samples were available for exploratory analyses. Prior to enrollment, standard therapy consisting of radiotherapy alone, temozolomide alone, or radiochemotherapy with temozolomide had been administered to patients, with the combination being received by most patients.

What the authors observed across the whole study: The authors noted that analyses of patient blood samples could not be reproduced because of sample limitations. No apparent relationship was observed between pseudoprogression and alterations in the top peripheral T cell clonotypes detected by TCRB sequencing. Selection of PBMC samples for TCRB deep sequencing was based on availability. Immune responses induced by the vaccine were seen in roughly 95% of patients across multiple MHC alleles.

Read against the paper, the sample's time point label means: week 11, during vaccination. Each vaccine dose, consisting of 300 ug of a 20-mer mutant IDH1 peptide in Montanide, was administered subcutaneously with topical imiquimod. Newly diagnosed WHO grade 3 or 4 IDH1-mutant astrocytomas showing loss of nuclear ATRX were present in the donors. The samples were drawn from NOA16, a multicentre, single-arm, open-label phase I trial in Germany that tested a mutant IDH1 peptide vaccine in humans for the first time. Genomic DNA for TCRB sequencing was extracted from EDTA blood using the DNeasy Blood and Tissue Kit.

Recombination joined TRBV2 with TRBJ2-7, with no D gene named confidently. The TCR sequence derives from a man between 45 and 60 years old with glioma. This sample comprised PBMCs, obtained from a glioma patient whose treatment included an IDH1 peptide vaccine. The CDR3 protein is CASSKGITYEQYF. The DNA reads as follows: TGTGCCAGCAGTAAAGGAATAACCTACGAGCAGTACTTC.